What follows are 31 T cell receptor beta chains derived from one specimen sequenced in a study of control samples from healthy donors and cancer patients. Clones were read by immunoSEQ multiplex PCR, and TCRdb kept only the in-frame ones, dropping some. This sample has around 71,000 clones, with 70% to 90% found just once. Sequencing input: PBMCs. All receptors come from a woman in her forties or fifties with head and neck cancer.

The chain joins TRBV21-1 to TRBJ2-1; the table's D call TRBD2 went unverified against the DNA. TRBV21-1 is classified as a pseudogene. This CDR3 has 17 amino acids. As DNA, the CDR3 is TGTGCCAGCAGCCCCCTCGTATCCGGGCGGGGTCTACAGGAGCAGTTCTTC. It yields the protein CASSPLVSGRGLQEQFF.

CDR3 DNA sequence: TGTGCCAGCAGCCTTAGTGGGGGAGGGACAGGGGGTAATGAAAAACTGTTTTTT. Encoded protein: CASSLSGGGTGGNEKLFF. V is TRBV7-2 and J is TRBJ1-4; 11 bases line up with TRBD1. This CDR3 is 18 amino acids long. V shed 5 bases, J shed 4 bases, and the junction held 12 bases outside the gene matches. Germline CDR1 SGHTA, CDR2 FQGNSA.

The J gene is TRBJ2-7, the V gene TRBV7-8; D remains unclear. Germline CDR1 reads SGHVS; CDR2 reads FQNEAQ. V was shortened by 1 base and J by 2 bases, with 12 bases between the two germline ends. This CDR3 has 15 residues. The CDR3 region has the DNA TGTGCCAGCAGCTTAGACCCGCTCAGAACCTACGAGCAGTACTTC. It translates to CASSLDPLRTYEQYF.

CDR3 residues: CASSPMGQGATNEKLFF. The CDR3 DNA reads as TGTGCCAGCAGTCCGATGGGACAGGGGGCAACTAATGAAAAACTGTTTTTT. The chain combines TRBV27 with TRBJ1-4; 11 bases match TRBD1. V was clipped by 5 bases and J by 0 bases; unmatched bases: 5. The CDR3 spans 17 residues. Germline-derived CDR1 and CDR2 are MNHEY and SMNVEV (reference sequence). The variable domain in full, completed from reference TRBV27 and TRBJ1-4, reads EAQVTQNPRYLITVTGKKLTVTCSQNMNHEYMSWYRQDPGLGLRQIYYSMNVEVTDKGDVPEGYKVSRKEKRNFPLILESPSPNQTSLYFCASSPMGQGATNEKLFFGSGTQLSVL.

This sequence joins TRBV10-3 and TRBJ2-3; 7 bases match TRBD1. J lost 0 bases, V lost 7 bases, and 7 bases had no gene match. This CDR3 has 15 residues. In germline, CDR1 is ENHRY, CDR2 SYGVKD. For the CDR3, the DNA is TGTGCCATCATGCGTGAGGGGGCTAGCACAGATACGCAGTATTTT. Translation: CAIMREGASTDTQYF.

J is TRBJ2-5 and V is TRBV20-1, with TRBD2 as a possible D gene (6 bases). V was pared by 3 bases and J by 5 bases, with 16 bases between. The CDR3 length is 14 residues. CDR1 DFQATT and CDR2 SNEGSKA come from the germline V gene (reference sequence). The CDR3 loop reads CSASDGQREETQYF. The CDR3 coding sequence is TGCAGTGCTAGTGACGGTCAACGGGAGGAGACCCAGTACTTC.

The V and J genes are TRBV19 and TRBJ1-1; 7 bases match TRBD1. CDR3 length: 14 amino acids. CDR1 is LNHDA, CDR2 SQIVND, per germline (reference sequence). V dropped 6 bases and J dropped 5; count of bases not matched to a gene: 9. DNA of the CDR3: TGTGCCAGTAGCCAGGGGGGAGGTGGGACTGAAGCTTTCTTT. Protein sequence: CASSQGGGGTEAFF.

As DNA, the CDR3 is TGTGCCAGCAGTGAGAGGGTCAGCCTGAACACTGAAGCTTTCTTT. Its translation is CASSERVSLNTEAFF. V gene TRBV2 combines with J gene TRBJ1-1, with unresolved D. Per germline, CDR1 SNHLY and CDR2 FYNNEI. CDR3 length: 15 residues. V was pared by 3 bases and J by 0 bases, with 11 bases between.

The V gene is TRBV7-3, the J gene TRBJ2-5; no firm D call. CDR3 length: 16 amino acids. The germline V and J ends were trimmed by 4 bases and 3 bases, with 18 bases remaining between them. Germline CDR1 reads SGHTA; CDR2 reads FQGTGA. DNA for the CDR3: TGTGCCAGCAGCTCCCTAGGCCGGGTCGTAGAAGAGACCCAGTACTTC. This sequence encodes CASSSLGRVVEETQYF.

The chain joins TRBV6-5 to TRBJ1-5; the D gene is possibly TRBD1 (5 bases). CDR3 length: 13 amino acids. V was trimmed by 7 bases and J by 2 bases, leaving 9 bases between them. Germline loops: CDR1 MNHEY, CDR2 SVGAGI. CDR3 nucleotide sequence: TGTGCCAGCACCGGAGGGGGCAATCAGCCCCAGCATTTT. Its translation: CASTGGGNQPQHF.

This clone was recorded a few times. The chain carries TRBV19 and TRBJ1-1; perhaps TRBD1 as D (6 bases). Trimming took off 6 bases at V and 4 bases at J, with 15 bases between the two ends. The CDR3 runs to 14 residues. In germline, CDR1 is LNHDA, CDR2 SQIVND (reference sequence). The CDR3 DNA reads TGTGCCAGTAGCGTCAGGGGTTTTGGCACTGAAGCTTTCTTT. The encoded protein is CASSVRGFGTEAFF.

The chain employs TRBV9 and TRBJ1-2; D gene ambiguous. The CDR3 covers 13 residues. From germline, CDR1 is SGDLS and CDR2 YYNGEE. V was pared by 0 bases and J by 4 bases, with 7 bases between. CDR3 sequence reads: CASSVADSYGYTF. The CDR3 DNA follows: TGTGCCAGCAGCGTAGCGGATTCCTATGGCTACACCTTC.

This clone is a singleton in its sample. The chain combines TRBV28 with TRBJ1-5; TRBD1 matches 9 bases. The CDR3 contains 20 residues. Germline V gene sequence: CDR1 MDHEN, CDR2 SYDVKM. Trimming cost V 5 bases and J 3 bases; bases outside gene matches: 20. The CDR3 reads CASSPPGTGPTTVNNQPQHF. The CDR3 DNA sequence: TGTGCCAGCAGTCCGCCCGGGACAGGGCCTACAACCGTTAACAATCAGCCCCAGCATTTT.

This clone was recorded a few times. The chain joins TRBV27 to TRBJ1-1; possibly TRBD1 for D (5 bases). The germline V gene has CDR1 MNHEY and CDR2 SMNVEV (reference sequence). V lost 3 bases to trimming and J lost 4 bases, with 15 bases between them. The CDR3 spans 15 residues. The CDR3 DNA follows: TGTGCCAGCAGTTTGTTTGCGGGGGTGGGCACTGAAGCTTTCTTT. This codes for CASSLFAGVGTEAFF.

V gene TRBV6-5 combines with J gene TRBJ1-5; D not resolved. The CDR3 runs to 12 residues. Germline V gene lookup returns CDR1 MNHEY and CDR2 SVGAGI. Trimming removed 5 bases at V and 4 bases at J, with 6 bases between. The CDR3: CASSLGNQPQHF. The CDR3 nucleotides read TGTGCCAGCAGTCTCGGGAATCAGCCCCAGCATTTT.

The chain recombines TRBV9 with TRBJ2-3; 10 nucleotides line up with TRBD2. Germline CDR1 and CDR2: SGDLS and YYNGEE. The CDR3 extends over 16 amino acids. The J segment lost 6 bases and the V segment lost 1 base, leaving 8 bases of the junction unmatched. CDR3 in amino acids: CASSVSSGGDGDTQYF. CDR3 nucleotide sequence: TGTGCCAGCAGCGTATCTAGCGGGGGAGACGGTGATACGCAGTATTTT.

This chain links TRBV21-1 with TRBJ1-2. TRBV21-1 is designated a pseudogene. The CDR3 runs to 17 residues. The CDR3 DNA sequence: TGTGCCAGCAGCAAAACGCATAGCGGGCTCCCTCGAGCTGGCTACACCTTC. Amino acids: CASSKTHSGLPRAGYTF.

The chain recombines TRBV7-2 with TRBJ2-7, with TRBD1 matching over 7 bases. This CDR3 has 14 amino acids. CDR1 SGHTA and CDR2 FQGNSA come from the germline V gene. V shed 4 bases, J shed 1 base, and the junction held 4 bases outside the gene matches. CDR3 nucleotides: TGTGCCAGCAGCTCGACAGGGCCTTCCTACGAGCAGTACTTC. Protein: CASSSTGPSYEQYF.

The V and J genes are TRBV7-9 and TRBJ2-1; D possibly corresponds to TRBD2 (7 bases). The germline V and J ends were trimmed by 4 bases and 4 bases, with 17 bases remaining between them. This CDR3 comprises 16 residues. Germline CDR1 and CDR2: SEHNR and FQNEAQ (reference sequence). CDR3 coding DNA: TGTGCCAGCAGCTCTTCCTGGCGGGGGCCTTACAATGAGCAGTTCTTC. Translated: CASSSSWRGPYNEQFF.

The genes are TRBV7-9 and TRBJ1-2; D uncertain. The CDR3 has 13 residues. Looked up from germline, CDR1 is SEHNR and CDR2 is FQNEAQ (reference sequence). Trimming took 5 bases from V and 0 from J, leaving 7 bases between them. The CDR3 region is CASSAGSNYGYTF. The CDR3 DNA reads TGTGCCAGCAGCGCGGGGTCTAACTATGGCTACACCTTC.

The chain couples TRBV5-1 to TRBJ2-1; D is undetermined. V lost 4 bases and J 8 bases, leaving 13 bases between the germline ends. The germline V gene encodes CDR1 SGHRS and CDR2 YFSETQ. The CDR3 runs 13 residues. CDR3 bases: TGCGCCAGCAGCCACTTATTCAGCGATGAGCAGTTCTTC. It is translated as CASSHLFSDEQFF.

This chain links TRBV6-5 with TRBJ1-2; the match to TRBD1 covers 7 bases. Trimming took 6 bases from V and 8 from J; bases not matched to a gene: 6. This CDR3 is built from 12 residues. Looked up from germline, CDR1 is MNHEY and CDR2 is SVGAGI. CDR3 protein: CASRQGTRGYTF. The CDR3 DNA sequence: TGTGCCAGCAGACAGGGGACGCGGGGCTACACCTTC.

The V and J genes are TRBV29-1 and TRBJ1-2, with D possibly matching TRBD1 (5 bases). The CDR3 runs 13 residues. In germline, CDR1 is SQVTM, CDR2 ANQGSEA. The germline V and J ends were trimmed by 4 bases and 7 bases, with 16 bases remaining between them. This chain's CDR3 is CSVAVGTDTGYTF. For the CDR3, the DNA is TGCAGCGTTGCGGTGGGGACGGATACTGGCTACACCTTC.

The gene calls are TRBV7-8 and TRBJ1-4, with TRBD1 identical over 8 bases. Germline V lookup: CDR1 SGHVS, CDR2 FQNEAQ. This CDR3 contains 16 residues. J lost 5 bases, V lost 5 bases, and 10 bases had no gene match. DNA of the CDR3: TGTGCCAGCAGCCCAGGGGGCCAGGGCCCGAATGAAAAACTGTTTTTT. It yields the protein CASSPGGQGPNEKLFF.

The chain links TRBV19 to TRBJ1-1; perhaps TRBD1 as D (6 bases). V shed 3 bases and J shed 4 bases, with 12 bases lying between them. This CDR3 has 14 amino acids. Germline assignment: CDR1 LNHDA and CDR2 SQIVND (reference sequence). CDR3 bases: TGTGCCAGTAGTATCCCCACGGGGGCCACTGAAGCTTTCTTT. Its translation: CASSIPTGATEAFF.

This chain connects TRBV3-1 (or the pseudogene TRBV3-2) to TRBJ1-5; D remains ambiguous. Germline V gene lookup returns CDR1 LGHDT and CDR2 YNNKEL (reference sequence). The CDR3 is made up of 15 amino acids. Trimming took off 6 bases at V and 3 bases at J, with 15 bases between the two ends. CDR3 loop: CASRPLATHNQPQHF. CDR3 bases: TGTGCCAGCAGACCCCTCGCCACTCACAATCAGCCCCAGCATTTT.

The chain employs TRBV3-1 (or the pseudogene TRBV3-2) and TRBJ2-7; possible D gene TRBD2, 6 bases. The V and J ends lost 1 base and 6 bases respectively, with 16 bases between them. CDR1 and CDR2 (germline): LGHDT, YNNKEL (reference sequence). The CDR3 length is 15 residues. CDR3 DNA: TGTGCCAGCAGCCAAGGGGAGGTAGGGTTTGGCGAGCAGTACTTC. Translating gives CASSQGEVGFGEQYF.

This clone was counted a single time. The chain employs TRBV7-2 and TRBJ2-3, with D perhaps matching TRBD1 or TRBD2 (5 bases each). The CDR3 has 15 residues. Germline lookup yields CDR1 SGHTA and CDR2 FQGNSA. Trimming shortened V by 5 bases and J by 0 bases, and 12 bases separated the two germline ends. The CDR3 sequence is CASSQAWGSTDTQYF. CDR3 DNA sequence: TGTGCCAGCAGCCAGGCTTGGGGGAGCACAGATACGCAGTATTTT.

The V and J genes are TRBV7-9 and TRBJ2-1; 8 bases map to TRBD1. The V and J ends lost 7 bases and 0 bases, in that order; junction bases with no gene match: 11. CDR3 size: 17 residues. The germline V gene has CDR1 SEHNR and CDR2 FQNEAQ (reference sequence). CDR3 DNA sequence: TGTGCCAGCAAACTAAGGGGGACAGGAGTCTCCTACAATGAGCAGTTCTTC. This translates into CASKLRGTGVSYNEQFF.

The gene calls are TRBV7-9 and TRBJ1-1; D gene unclear. Trimming took 1 base from V and 7 from J, leaving 4 bases between them. Per the germline V gene, CDR1 is SEHNR and CDR2 is FQNEAQ (reference sequence). This CDR3 comprises 11 residues. The CDR3 sequence is CASSLGIEAFF. The CDR3 coding sequence is TGTGCCAGCAGCTTAGGGATTGAAGCTTTCTTT.

This rearrangement joins TRBV10-1 to TRBJ1-2; possibly TRBD1 for D (6 bases). The germline V gene has CDR1 WNHNN and CDR2 SYGVQD (reference sequence). The length of the CDR3 is 16 residues. V was clipped by 3 bases and J by 1 base, with 15 bases between them. The CDR3, as DNA: TGCGCCAGCAGTGACGGGGGAGGAGGGGGTAACTATGGCTACACCTTC. The encoded protein is CASSDGGGGGNYGYTF.